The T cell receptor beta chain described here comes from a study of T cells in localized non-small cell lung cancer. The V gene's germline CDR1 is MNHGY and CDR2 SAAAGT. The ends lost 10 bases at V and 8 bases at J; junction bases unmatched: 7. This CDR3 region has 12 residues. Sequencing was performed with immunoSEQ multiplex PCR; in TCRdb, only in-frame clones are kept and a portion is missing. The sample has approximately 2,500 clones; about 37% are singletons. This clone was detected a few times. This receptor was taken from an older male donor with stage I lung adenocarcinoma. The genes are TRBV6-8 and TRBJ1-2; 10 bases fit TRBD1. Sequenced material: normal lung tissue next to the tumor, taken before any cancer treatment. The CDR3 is CATTGGEEGYTF. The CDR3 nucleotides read TGTGCCACGACAGGGGGCGAAGAAGGCTACACCTTC.